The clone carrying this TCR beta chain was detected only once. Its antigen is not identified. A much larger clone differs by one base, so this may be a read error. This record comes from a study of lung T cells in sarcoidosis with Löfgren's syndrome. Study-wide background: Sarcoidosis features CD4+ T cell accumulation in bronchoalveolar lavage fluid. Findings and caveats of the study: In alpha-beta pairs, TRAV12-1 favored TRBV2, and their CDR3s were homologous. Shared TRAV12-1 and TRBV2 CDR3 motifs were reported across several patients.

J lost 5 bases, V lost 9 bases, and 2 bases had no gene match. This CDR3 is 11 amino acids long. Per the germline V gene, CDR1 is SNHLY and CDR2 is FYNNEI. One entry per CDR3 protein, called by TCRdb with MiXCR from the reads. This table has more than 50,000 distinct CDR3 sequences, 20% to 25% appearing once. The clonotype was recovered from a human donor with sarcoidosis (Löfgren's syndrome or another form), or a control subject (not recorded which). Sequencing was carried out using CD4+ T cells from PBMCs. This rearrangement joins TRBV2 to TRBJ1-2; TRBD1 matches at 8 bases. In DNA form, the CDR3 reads TGTGCCAGGGGACAGGTGTATGGCTACACCTTC. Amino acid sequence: CARGQVYGYTF.